Below are 19 T cell receptor beta chains sequenced from a single sample in a study of CD8 T cells in Susac syndrome. Random hexamers primed reverse transcription of about 0.45 to 1 ug RNA. TCRdb re-analysed the immunoSEQ multiplex PCR reads in MiXCR, keeping a single row per CDR3 protein. This sample has about 83,000 distinct CDR3 sequences, with approximately 95% found just once. The sequenced sample was CD8+ T cells from PBMCs. These receptors all stem from a human donor with Susac syndrome.

The V and J genes are TRBV20-1 and TRBJ2-7; D might be TRBD1 (7 bases). Germline values: CDR1 DFQATT, CDR2 SNEGSKA (reference sequence). CDR3 length equals 15 residues. V was trimmed by 1 base and J by 3 bases, leaving 16 bases between them. The CDR3, as DNA: TGCAGTGCTAGAGGGGGGGACAGCGGATTCTACGAGCAGTACTTC. Protein product: CSARGGDSGFYEQYF.

V and J are TRBV7-9 and TRBJ2-1; 7 bases fit TRBD1. J lost 0 bases, V lost 10 bases, and 9 bases had no gene match. This CDR3 is built from 15 residues. CDR1 is SEHNR and CDR2 is FQNEAQ in the germline V gene (reference sequence). The CDR3 loop reads CAIELGDSSYNEQFF. The CDR3 DNA sequence: TGTGCCATTGAGTTAGGGGACAGCTCCTACAATGAGCAGTTCTTC.

The J gene is TRBJ2-2, the V gene TRBV18; TRBD1 aligns across 11 bases. This CDR3 spans 17 amino acids. CDR1 is KGHSH and CDR2 is LQKENI in the germline V gene. Unmatched junction bases numbered 6, after V lost 3 bases and J lost 3 bases. The CDR3 coding sequence is TGTGCCAGCTCACCGAAGGCGGGACAGGGGGACACCGGGGAGCTGTTTTTT. Its protein product is CASSPKAGQGDTGELFF.

The table lists this clonotype with a count of one. In DNA, the CDR3 is TGCAGTGTGAAGGATGTCGGCGAAAAACTGTTTTTT. It yields the protein CSVKDVGEKLFF. The chain carries TRBV20-1 and TRBJ1-4; D not certain. Trimming left V 7 bases short and J 8 bases short, with 14 bases between. CDR1 is DFQATT, CDR2 SNEGSKA, per germline (reference sequence). The CDR3 sequence is 12 residues long.

The chain carries TRBV4-3 and TRBJ2-1; no reliable D call. Deletions cut 0 bases from V and 10 bases from J, with 13 bases between. Germline lookup yields CDR1 LGHNA and CDR2 YSLEER. The CDR3 contains 14 residues. In DNA form, the CDR3 reads TGCGCCAGCAGCCAAGAGAGTTTCAGAAACGAGCAGTTCTTC. It is translated as CASSQESFRNEQFF.

The chain recombines TRBV29-1 with TRBJ1-2; D may be TRBD1 (5 bases). The germline V gene encodes CDR1 SQVTM and CDR2 ANQGSEA. V dropped 5 bases and J dropped 0 bases, with 10 bases sitting between them. This CDR3 region has 13 residues. The CDR3 here is CSVPDSPNYGYTF. In DNA form, the CDR3 reads TGCAGCGTTCCAGACAGCCCTAACTATGGCTACACCTTC.

The gene calls are TRBV5-6 and TRBJ2-7; TRBD1 aligns across 7 bases. V gave up 1 base and J gave up 3 bases; unmatched junction bases: 4. The CDR3 consists of 14 residues. CDR1 SGHDT and CDR2 YYEEEE come from the germline V gene. The CDR3 region has the DNA TGTGCCAGCAGCTTGAAGCCAGGGGGCTACGAGCAGTACTTC. Translation: CASSLKPGGYEQYF.

The chain combines TRBV6-5 with TRBJ2-5; the D is unclear. The CDR3 is 13 residues long. Germline V gene data show CDR1 as MNHEY and CDR2 as SVGAGI. V was trimmed by 0 bases and J by 5 bases, leaving 7 bases between them. CDR3 loop: CASSYSKVETQYF. The CDR3 DNA follows: TGTGCCAGCAGTTACTCTAAGGTGGAGACCCAGTACTTC.

This clonotype was detected once. The rearrangement uses TRBV30 and TRBJ2-1; D gene uncertain. V shed 2 bases and J shed 10 bases, with 12 bases lying between them. The CDR3 length is 12 residues. Germline-derived CDR1 and CDR2 are GTSNPN and SVGIG (reference sequence). The CDR3 DNA follows: TGTGCCTGGAGTTCTTCCTTGGCGGAGCAGTTCTTC. Amino acids: CAWSSSLAEQFF.

The rearrangement joins TRBV5-6 to TRBJ1-2; 7 nucleotides agree with TRBD1. The ends lost 4 bases at V and 6 bases at J; junction bases unmatched: 6. CDR1 is SGHDT, CDR2 YYEEEE, per germline. CDR3 size: 13 residues. The CDR3 coding sequence is TGTGCCAGCAGCCGGGGGCAGGGGGATGGCTACACCTTC. Translating gives CASSRGQGDGYTF.

The chain combines TRBV19 with TRBJ1-1; TRBD1 is a possible D gene (6 bases). The CDR3 runs 14 residues. From germline, CDR1 is LNHDA and CDR2 SQIVND (reference sequence). V lost 5 bases and J 1 base, leaving 11 bases between the germline ends. CDR3 in amino acids: CASSVGQGNTEAFF. CDR3 DNA: TGTGCCAGTAGTGTGGGACAAGGGAACACTGAAGCTTTCTTT.

The chain links TRBV15 to TRBJ2-3, with 9 bases that match TRBD2. Germline-derived CDR1 and CDR2 are LNHNV and YYDKDF (reference sequence). The CDR3 loop spans 15 amino acids. After removal of 7 bases from V and 3 bases from J, the junction contained 8 bases not matched to a gene. The CDR3 reads CATISSGMSTDTQYF. CDR3 coding DNA: TGTGCCACCATCTCTAGCGGGATGTCGACAGATACGCAGTATTTT.

The J gene is TRBJ2-7, the V gene TRBV20-1; TRBD2 matches at 12 bases. The CDR3 has 16 amino acids. The germline V gene encodes CDR1 DFQATT and CDR2 SNEGSKA (reference sequence). J gave up 4 bases and V 4 bases, and 11 bases lay outside the gene matches. The CDR3 nucleotides read TGCAGTGCTACCCCGCGGAGACTAGCGGGAGCGTACGAGCAGTACTTC. Translating it yields CSATPRRLAGAYEQYF.

The chain joins TRBV7-8 to TRBJ2-1; 7 positions agree with TRBD2. CDR1 is SGHVS and CDR2 is FQNEAQ in the germline V gene. The CDR3 spans 15 residues. Trimming took 8 bases from V and 4 from J; bases not matched to a gene: 11. CDR3 loop: CASLGEGPIYNEQFF. In DNA form, the CDR3 reads TGTGCCAGCCTCGGGGAGGGTCCCATATACAATGAGCAGTTCTTC.

The rearrangement uses TRBV7-9 and TRBJ2-7; 9 bases agree with TRBD1. The germline CDR1 and CDR2 sequences are SEHNR and FQNEAQ (reference sequence). The V gene end was trimmed by 5 bases and the J gene end by 1 base; junction bases not matched to a gene: 3. This CDR3 spans 14 amino acids. The DNA for the CDR3 is TGTGCCAGCAGCAACAGGGGGCAGTCCTACGAGCAGTACTTC. Translating gives CASSNRGQSYEQYF. Filled out from reference TRBV7-9 and TRBJ2-7, the complete variable domain reads DTGVSQNPRHKITKRGQNVTFRCDPISEHNRLYWYRQTLGQGPEFLTYFQNEAQLEKSRLLSDRFSAERPKGSFSTLEIQRTEQGDSAMYLCASSNRGQSYEQYFGPGTRLTVT.

CDR3 DNA: TGTGCCAGCAGCTTACGACCTCCGAGCTCCTACAATGAGCAGTTCTTC. Its protein is CASSLRPPSSYNEQFF. This sequence joins TRBV7-6 and TRBJ2-1; D uncertain. This CDR3 is 16 amino acids long. V shed 2 bases and J shed 0 bases, with 11 bases lying between them. The germline CDR1 and CDR2 sequences are SGHVS and FNYEAQ.

The gene calls are TRBV5-1 and TRBJ2-3; a weak D match, TRBD1 (6 bases). The CDR3 totals 14 residues. Per the germline V gene, CDR1 is SGHRS and CDR2 is YFSETQ. Deletions cut 4 bases from V and 6 bases from J, with 15 bases between. CDR3 sequence: CASSRDNEADTQYF. CDR3 DNA: TGCGCCAGCAGCAGGGACAACGAGGCGGATACGCAGTATTTT. Full variable domain (outside the CDR3, taken from reference TRBV5-1 and TRBJ2-3): KAGVTQTPRYLIKTRGQQVTLSCSPISGHRSVSWYQQTPGQGLQFLFEYFSETQRNKGNFPGRFSGRQFSNSRSEMNVSTLELGDSALYLCASSRDNEADTQYFGPGTRLTVL.

This rearrangement joins TRBV4-3 to TRBJ2-6; 9 bases are shared with TRBD2. This CDR3 has 17 amino acids. Germline V gene data show CDR1 as LGHNA and CDR2 as YSLEER. After removal of 1 base from V and 4 bases from J, the junction contained 5 bases not matched to a gene. The CDR3 sequence is CASSQVAGASGANVLTF. CDR3 coding DNA: TGCGCCAGCAGCCAAGTAGCGGGAGCCTCCGGGGCCAACGTCCTGACTTTC.

This clonotype was recorded once. This sequence joins TRBV29-1 and TRBJ2-1, with D perhaps TRBD2 (6 bases). Trimming left V 7 bases short and J 9 bases short, with 19 bases between. The CDR3 contains 13 residues. Germline V gene data show CDR1 as SQVTM and CDR2 as ANQGSEA. CDR3: CSAGTGTGSEQFF. The CDR3 DNA sequence: TGCAGCGCCGGGACTGGCACCGGGAGTGAGCAGTTCTTC.